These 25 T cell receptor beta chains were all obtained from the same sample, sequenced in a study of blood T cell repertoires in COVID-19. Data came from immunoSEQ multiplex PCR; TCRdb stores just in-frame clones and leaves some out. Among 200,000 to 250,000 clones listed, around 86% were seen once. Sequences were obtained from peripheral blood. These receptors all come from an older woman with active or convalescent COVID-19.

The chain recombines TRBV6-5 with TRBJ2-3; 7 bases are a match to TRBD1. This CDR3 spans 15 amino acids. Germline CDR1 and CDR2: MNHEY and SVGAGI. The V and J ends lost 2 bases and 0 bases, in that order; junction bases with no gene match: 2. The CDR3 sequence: CASSYGTVSTDTQYF. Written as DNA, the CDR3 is TGTGCCAGCAGTTACGGGACAGTTAGCACAGATACGCAGTATTTT.

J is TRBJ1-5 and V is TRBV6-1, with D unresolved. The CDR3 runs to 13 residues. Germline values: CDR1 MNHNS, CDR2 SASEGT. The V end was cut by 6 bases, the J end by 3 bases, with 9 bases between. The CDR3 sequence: CASRLSHNQPQHF. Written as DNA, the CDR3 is TGTGCCAGCAGACTCTCCCACAATCAGCCCCAGCATTTT.

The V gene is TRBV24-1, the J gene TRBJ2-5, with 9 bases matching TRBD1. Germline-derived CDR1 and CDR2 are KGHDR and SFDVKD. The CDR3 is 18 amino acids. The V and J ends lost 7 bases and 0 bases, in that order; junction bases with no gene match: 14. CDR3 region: CATRAPGTGLPYQETQYF. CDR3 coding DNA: TGTGCCACCAGGGCCCCCGGGACAGGGCTTCCGTACCAAGAGACCCAGTACTTC.

CDR3 nucleotide sequence: TGCGCCAGCAGCCTCCCAAACAGTCGGTCAGACCCGCAAAAGGGGTCCTACGAGCAGTACTTC. Translated: CASSLPNSRSDPQKGSYEQYF. The chain carries TRBV4-1 and TRBJ2-7; D is possibly TRBD1 (5 bases). Trimming cost V 4 bases and J 1 base, with 32 bases left between them. The CDR3 contains 21 residues. Germline CDR1 and CDR2: MGHRA and YSYEKL.

CDR3: CASSSRVSNNQPQHF. CDR3 coding DNA: TGTGCCAGCAGCTCCAGGGTCTCTAACAATCAGCCCCAGCATTTT. The V gene is TRBV6-2 or TRBV6-3, the J gene TRBJ1-5; D possibly corresponds to TRBD1 (5 bases). From germline, CDR1 is MNHEY and CDR2 SVGEGT. The ends were cut back, 6 bases at V and 3 bases at J, with 15 bases in the middle. The CDR3 extends over 15 amino acids.

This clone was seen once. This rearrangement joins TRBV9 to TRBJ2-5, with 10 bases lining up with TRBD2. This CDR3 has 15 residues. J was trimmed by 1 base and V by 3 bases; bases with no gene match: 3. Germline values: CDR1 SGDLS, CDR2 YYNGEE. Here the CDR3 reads CASSESGGAQETQYF. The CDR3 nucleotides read TGTGCCAGCAGCGAAAGCGGGGGGGCCCAAGAGACCCAGTACTTC.

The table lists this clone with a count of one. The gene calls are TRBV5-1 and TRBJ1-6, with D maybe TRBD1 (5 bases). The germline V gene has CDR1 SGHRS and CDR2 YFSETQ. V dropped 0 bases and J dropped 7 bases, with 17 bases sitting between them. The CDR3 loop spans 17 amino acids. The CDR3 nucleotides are TGCGCCAGCAGCTTGGTAACCCTTGACAGCGCCAATTCACCCCTCCACTTT. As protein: CASSLVTLDSANSPLHF.

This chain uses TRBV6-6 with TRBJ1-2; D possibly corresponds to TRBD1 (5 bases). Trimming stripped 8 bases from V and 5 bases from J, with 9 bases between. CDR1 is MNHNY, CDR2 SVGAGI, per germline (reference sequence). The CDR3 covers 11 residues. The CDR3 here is CASLGVYGYTF. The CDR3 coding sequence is TGTGCCAGCTTAGGGGTGTATGGCTACACCTTC.

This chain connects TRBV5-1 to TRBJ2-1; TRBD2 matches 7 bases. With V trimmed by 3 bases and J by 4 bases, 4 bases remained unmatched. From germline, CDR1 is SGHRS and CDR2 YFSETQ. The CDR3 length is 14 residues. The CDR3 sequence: CASSSGGPYNEQFF. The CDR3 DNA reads TGCGCCAGCAGCTCGGGGGGACCTTACAATGAGCAGTTCTTC.

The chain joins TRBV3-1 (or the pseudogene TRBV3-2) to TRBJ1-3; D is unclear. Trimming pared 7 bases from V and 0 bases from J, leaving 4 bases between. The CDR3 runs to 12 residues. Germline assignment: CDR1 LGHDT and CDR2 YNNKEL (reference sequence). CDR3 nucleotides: TGTGCCAGCAAGAGCTCTGGAAACACCATATATTTT. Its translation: CASKSSGNTIYF.

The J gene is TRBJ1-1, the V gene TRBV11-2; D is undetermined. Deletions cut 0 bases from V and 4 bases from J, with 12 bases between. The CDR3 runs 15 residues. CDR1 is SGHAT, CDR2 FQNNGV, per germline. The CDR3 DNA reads TGTGCCAGCAGCTTAGATAGGAGAGGGCCCACTGAAGCTTTCTTT. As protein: CASSLDRRGPTEAFF.

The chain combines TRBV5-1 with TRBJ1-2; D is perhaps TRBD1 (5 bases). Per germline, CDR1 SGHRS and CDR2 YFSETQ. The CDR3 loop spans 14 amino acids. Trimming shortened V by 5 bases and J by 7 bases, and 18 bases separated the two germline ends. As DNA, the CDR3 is TGCGCCAGCAGAGCCACCCAGGGAATGTTTGGCTACACCTTC. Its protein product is CASRATQGMFGYTF.

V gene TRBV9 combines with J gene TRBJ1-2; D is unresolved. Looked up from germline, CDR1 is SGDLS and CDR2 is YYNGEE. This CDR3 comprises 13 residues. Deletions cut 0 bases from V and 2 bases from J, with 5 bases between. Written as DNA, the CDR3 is TGTGCCAGCAGCGTAGACATCAACTATGGCTACACCTTC. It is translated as CASSVDINYGYTF. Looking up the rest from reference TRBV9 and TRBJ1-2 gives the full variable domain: DSGVTQTPKHLITATGQRVTLRCSPRSGDLSVYWYQQSLDQGLQFLIQYYNGEERAKGNILERFSAQQFPDLHSELNLSSLELGDSALYFCASSVDINYGYTFGSGTRLTVV.

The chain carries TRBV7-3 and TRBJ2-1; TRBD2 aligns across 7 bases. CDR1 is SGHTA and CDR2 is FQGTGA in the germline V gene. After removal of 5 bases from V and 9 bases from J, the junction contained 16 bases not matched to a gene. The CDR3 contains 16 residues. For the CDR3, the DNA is TGTGCCAGCAGCCCGTTAGCCGGCGGGGGTTCCCTTGAGCAGTTCTTC. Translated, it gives CASSPLAGGGSLEQFF.

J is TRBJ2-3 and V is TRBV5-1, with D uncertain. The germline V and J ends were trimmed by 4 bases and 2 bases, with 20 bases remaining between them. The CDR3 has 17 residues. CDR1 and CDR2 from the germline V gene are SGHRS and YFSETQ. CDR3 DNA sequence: TGCGCCAGCAGCCCCCCTTTAAGCGAGGCAGTCACAGATACGCAGTATTTT. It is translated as CASSPPLSEAVTDTQYF.

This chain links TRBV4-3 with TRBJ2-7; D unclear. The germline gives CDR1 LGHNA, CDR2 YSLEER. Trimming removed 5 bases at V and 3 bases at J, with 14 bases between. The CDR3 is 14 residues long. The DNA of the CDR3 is TGCGCCAGCAGCTACTCAACGGTAAGCTACGAGCAGTACTTC. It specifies CASSYSTVSYEQYF.

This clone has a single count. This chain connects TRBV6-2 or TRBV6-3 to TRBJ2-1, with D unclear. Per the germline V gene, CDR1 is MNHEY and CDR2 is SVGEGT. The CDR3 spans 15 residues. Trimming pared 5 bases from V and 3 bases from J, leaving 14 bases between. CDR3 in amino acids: CASSRLLSGYNEQFF. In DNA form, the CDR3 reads TGTGCCAGCAGTCGATTACTTTCGGGCTACAATGAGCAGTTCTTC.

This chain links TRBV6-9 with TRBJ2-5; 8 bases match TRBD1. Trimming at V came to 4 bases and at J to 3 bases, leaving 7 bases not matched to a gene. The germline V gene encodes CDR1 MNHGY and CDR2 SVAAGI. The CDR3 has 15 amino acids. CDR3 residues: CASSFPSTGEETQYF. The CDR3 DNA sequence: TGTGCCAGCAGTTTCCCCTCGACAGGGGAAGAGACCCAGTACTTC.

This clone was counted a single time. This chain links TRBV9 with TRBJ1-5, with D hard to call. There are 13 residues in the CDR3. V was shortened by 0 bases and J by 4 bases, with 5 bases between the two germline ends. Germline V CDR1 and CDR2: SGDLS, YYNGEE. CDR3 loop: CASSVAPNQPQHF. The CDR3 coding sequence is TGTGCCAGCAGCGTAGCCCCTAATCAGCCCCAGCATTTT.

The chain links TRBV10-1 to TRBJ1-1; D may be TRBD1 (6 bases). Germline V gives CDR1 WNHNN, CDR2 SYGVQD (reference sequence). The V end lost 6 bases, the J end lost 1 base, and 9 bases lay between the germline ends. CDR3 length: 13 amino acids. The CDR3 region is CASRETGNTEAFF. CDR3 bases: TGCGCCAGCAGGGAGACAGGGAACACTGAAGCTTTCTTT.

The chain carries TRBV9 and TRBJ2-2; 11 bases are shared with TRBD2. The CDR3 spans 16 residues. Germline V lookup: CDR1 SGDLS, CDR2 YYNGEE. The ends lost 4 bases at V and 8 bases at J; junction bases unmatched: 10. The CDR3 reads CASSPRGTSGGGELFF. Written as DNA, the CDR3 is TGTGCCAGCAGCCCGAGGGGAACTAGCGGGGGTGGGGAGCTGTTTTTT.

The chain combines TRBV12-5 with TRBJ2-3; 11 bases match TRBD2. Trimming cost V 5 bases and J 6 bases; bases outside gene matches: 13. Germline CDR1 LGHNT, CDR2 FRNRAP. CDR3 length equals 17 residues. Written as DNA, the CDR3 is TGTGCTAGTGGTCCGGGGCGGCTAGCGGGGGGAAAGGATACGCAGTATTTT. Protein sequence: CASGPGRLAGGKDTQYF.

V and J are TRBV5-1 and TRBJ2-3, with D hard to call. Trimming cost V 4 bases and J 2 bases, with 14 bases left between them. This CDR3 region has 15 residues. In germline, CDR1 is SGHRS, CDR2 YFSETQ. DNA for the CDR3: TGCGCCAGCAGCCCGGTCCTACGCATCACAGATACGCAGTATTTT. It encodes CASSPVLRITDTQYF. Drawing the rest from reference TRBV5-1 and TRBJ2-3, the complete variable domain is KAGVTQTPRYLIKTRGQQVTLSCSPISGHRSVSWYQQTPGQGLQFLFEYFSETQRNKGNFPGRFSGRQFSNSRSEMNVSTLELGDSALYLCASSPVLRITDTQYFGPGTRLTVL.

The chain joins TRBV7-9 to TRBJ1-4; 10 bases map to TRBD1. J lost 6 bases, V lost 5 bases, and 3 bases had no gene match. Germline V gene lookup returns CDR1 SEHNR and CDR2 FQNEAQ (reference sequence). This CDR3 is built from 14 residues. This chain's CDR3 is CASSLGTGDEKLFF. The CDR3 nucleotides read TGTGCCAGCAGCCTGGGGACAGGGGATGAAAAACTGTTTTTT.

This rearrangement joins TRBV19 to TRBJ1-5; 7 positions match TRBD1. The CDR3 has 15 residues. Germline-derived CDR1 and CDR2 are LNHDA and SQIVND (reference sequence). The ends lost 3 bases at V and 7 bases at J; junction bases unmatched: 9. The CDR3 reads CASSIPGQSSQPQHF. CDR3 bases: TGTGCCAGTAGTATTCCGGGACAGTCTTCGCAGCCCCAGCATTTT. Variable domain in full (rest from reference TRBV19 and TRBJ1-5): DGGITQSPKYLFRKEGQNVTLSCEQNLNHDAMYWYRQDPGQGLRLIYYSQIVNDFQKGDIAEGYSVSREKKESFPLTVTSAQKNPTAFYLCASSIPGQSSQPQHFGDGTRLSIL.